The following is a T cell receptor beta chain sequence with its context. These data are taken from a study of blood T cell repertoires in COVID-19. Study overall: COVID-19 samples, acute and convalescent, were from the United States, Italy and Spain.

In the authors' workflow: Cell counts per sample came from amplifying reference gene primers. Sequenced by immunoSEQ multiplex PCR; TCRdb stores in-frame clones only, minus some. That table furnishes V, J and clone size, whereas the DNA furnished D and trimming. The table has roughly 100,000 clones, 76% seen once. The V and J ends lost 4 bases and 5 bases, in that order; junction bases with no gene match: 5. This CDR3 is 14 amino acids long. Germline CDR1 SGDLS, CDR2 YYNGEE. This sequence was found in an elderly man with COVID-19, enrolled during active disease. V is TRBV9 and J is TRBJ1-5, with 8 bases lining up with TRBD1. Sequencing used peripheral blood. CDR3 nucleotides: TGTGCCAGCAGCCTTCAGGACAGGGATCAGCCCCAGCATTTT. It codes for CASSLQDRDQPQHF.